The source of this T cell receptor beta chain is a study of control samples from healthy donors and cancer patients. Measured with immunoSEQ multiplex PCR; TCRdb has only the in-frame clones, and not every one. The table shows some 150,000 clones, with 94% occurring only once. Both ends counted, the CDR3 spans 14 residues. Per germline, CDR1 MNHNS and CDR2 SASEGT. Worth noting for this clone: Here the CDR3 omits its conserved ending phenylalanine or tryptophan, so a read error is the likely source. The limits of the CDR3 on the DNA are not certain, so only TCRdb's listed CDR3 is given.

The V call is TRBV6-1, the J call TRBJ1-3; the table names TRBD1, a call not compared with the DNA. Source material: blood. This receptor was identified in a man between 40 and 49 years old in good health. CDR3 residues: CASSEVGTGAHRLK.